This TCR beta chain was retrieved from a study of T cells in localized non-small cell lung cancer. Findings and limits, study-wide: A single tumor region was sequenced, leaving heterogeneity possible. There was an association of higher blood T cell density with longer overall survival. The study detected a median around 61 of the top 100 tumor clones in adjacent lung. Of the tissues analyzed, uninvolved adjacent lung showed maximal T cell clonality, greater than tumor.

Comments on this clone: Its antigen is not known.

The CDR3 length is 16 residues. Trimming removed 6 bases from V and 4 bases from J, with 21 bases in between. Germline V CDR1 and CDR2: SGHAT, FQNNGV. The data were produced by immunoSEQ multiplex PCR, yet TCRdb's version contains in-frame clones alone and is incomplete. The table lists 15,000 to 20,000 clones, about 85% of them singletons, with around 23% in the top ten. The specimen comprised peripheral blood, sampled before any cancer treatment. This chain joins TRBV11-2 and TRBJ2-5, with D possibly matching TRBD2 (6 bases). This TCR came from a male donor older than 55 with stage I lung adenocarcinoma. This chain's CDR3 is CASRPNVAVGGETQYF. CDR3 bases: TGTGCCAGCAGGCCAAATGTGGCGGTGGGGGGAGAGACCCAGTACTTC.